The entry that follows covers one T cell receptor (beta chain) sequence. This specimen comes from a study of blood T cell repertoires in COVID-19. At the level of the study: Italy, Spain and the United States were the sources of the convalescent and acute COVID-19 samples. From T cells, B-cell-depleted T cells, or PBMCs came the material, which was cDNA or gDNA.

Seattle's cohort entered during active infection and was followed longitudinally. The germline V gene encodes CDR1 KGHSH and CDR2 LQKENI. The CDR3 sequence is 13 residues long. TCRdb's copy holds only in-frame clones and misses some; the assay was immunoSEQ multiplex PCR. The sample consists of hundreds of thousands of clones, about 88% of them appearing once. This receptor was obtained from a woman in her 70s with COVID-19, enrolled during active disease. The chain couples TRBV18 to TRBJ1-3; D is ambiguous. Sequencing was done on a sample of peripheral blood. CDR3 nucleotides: TGTGCGTCGACTAGAGGGCCCGGAAACACCATATATTTT. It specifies CASTRGPGNTIYF.